What follows are 20 T cell receptor beta chains derived from one specimen sequenced in a study of blood T cells in healthy people across ages. Next came a second PCR, run for about 7 to 11 cycles, which used a sample-barcoded 5' primer along with a J-beta primer mix. TCRdb passed the 5' RACE reads through MiXCR, listing each CDR3 protein once. The sample comprises 800,000 to 950,000 distinct CDR3 sequences, roughly 43% of which are singletons, and around an eighth rests with the top ten. The specimen sequenced was blood. The receptors were gathered from a man younger than 45 in good health.

For this clonotype: This could be a read error, since a much larger clone is one nucleotide away. The V and J genes are TRBV7-9 and TRBJ2-4; no clear D. Matching the DNA end better, TRBJ2-7 makes the J call doubtful. CDR3 size: 13 residues. Germline V CDR1 and CDR2: SEHNR, FQNEAQ (reference sequence). The CDR3 DNA is TGTGCCAACAGCTTCGCAGGCTTCTACGAGCAGTACTTC. Its protein product is CANSFAGFYEQYF.

The chain recombines TRBV29-1 with TRBJ2-2, with unresolved D. Germline lookup yields CDR1 SQVTM and CDR2 ANQGSEA. V dropped 3 bases and J dropped 2 bases, with 10 bases sitting between them. The CDR3 runs 14 residues. In nucleotides, the CDR3 is TGCAGCGTTGATTGGGGATTCAACACCGGGGAGCTGTTTTTT. This gives the protein CSVDWGFNTGELFF.

The J gene is TRBJ1-3, the V gene TRBV7-2; D not resolved. Germline V gene data show CDR1 as SGHTA and CDR2 as FQGNSA. The ends were cut back, 1 base at V and 4 bases at J, with 11 bases in the middle. The CDR3 has 15 amino acids. This chain's CDR3 is CASSLDPPGGNTIYF. Here the CDR3 DNA reads TGTGCCAGCAGCTTAGACCCGCCGGGCGGAAACACCATATATTTT.

V and J are TRBV5-1 and TRBJ1-2, with no clear D. The V end lost 3 bases, the J end lost 1 base, and 16 bases lay between the germline ends. The germline CDR1 and CDR2 sequences are SGHRS and YFSETQ. The CDR3 spans 16 residues. The CDR3 sequence is CASSSAISGFNYGYTF. The CDR3 DNA reads as TGCGCCAGCAGCTCTGCTATCAGCGGATTTAACTATGGCTACACCTTC.

The chain links TRBV3-1 to TRBJ2-5; D unresolved. CDR1 is LGHDT and CDR2 is YNNKEL in the germline V gene (reference sequence). The CDR3 totals 14 residues. Trimming stripped 2 bases from V and 0 bases from J, with 7 bases between. CDR3 sequence: CASSQRKDQETQYF. CDR3 sequence (DNA): TGTGCCAGCAGCCAACGAAAGGACCAAGAGACCCAGTACTTC.

This clonotype was found a few times. The CDR3 reads CASSVSGESYNEQFF. CDR3 DNA sequence: TGTGCCAGCAGCGTCAGCGGGGAATCCTACAATGAGCAGTTCTTC. V and J are TRBV9 and TRBJ2-1, with TRBD2 matching over 7 bases. Germline CDR1 reads SGDLS; CDR2 reads YYNGEE. Unmatched junction bases numbered 3, after V lost 2 bases and J lost 1 base. This CDR3 has 15 residues.

CDR3 DNA sequence: TGTGCCAGCAGTGAAATTTCGGGGGGGCTCACAGATACGCAGTATTTT. Its translation: CASSEISGGLTDTQYF. The chain uses TRBV2 and TRBJ2-3; 8 bases line up with TRBD2. The ends lost 2 bases at V and 2 bases at J; junction bases unmatched: 6. The CDR3 consists of 16 residues. The germline CDR1 and CDR2 sequences are SNHLY and FYNNEI.

This clonotype came up many times. The rearrangement joins TRBV7-8 to TRBJ1-5, with 9 bases fitting TRBD1. V gave up 3 bases and J gave up 4 bases; unmatched junction bases: 1. The germline CDR1 and CDR2 sequences are SGHVS and FQNEAQ. CDR3 length: 14 residues. CDR3 region: CASSFGQGNQPQHF. CDR3 bases: TGTGCCAGCAGCTTCGGACAGGGGAATCAGCCCCAGCATTTT.

In this sample, this clonotype turned up a few times. The chain uses TRBV4-1 and TRBJ2-7, with a tentative D call TRBD2 (5 bases). The CDR3 has 14 residues. Trimming pared 0 bases from V and 6 bases from J, leaving 12 bases between. Germline V gene data show CDR1 as MGHRA and CDR2 as YSYEKL. CDR3 in amino acids: CASSQDFGKLEQYF. DNA of the CDR3: TGCGCCAGCAGCCAAGATTTCGGGAAGCTCGAGCAGTACTTC.

This clonotype has ten or more counts. The chain joins TRBV29-1 to TRBJ2-5; D is perhaps TRBD1 (6 bases). Germline lookup yields CDR1 SQVTM and CDR2 ANQGSEA. Trimming shortened V by 4 bases and J by 4 bases, and 7 bases separated the two germline ends. This CDR3 has 11 amino acids. The CDR3 protein is CSVVRGETQYF. In nucleotides, the CDR3 is TGCAGCGTTGTCAGGGGAGAGACCCAGTACTTC.

The chain joins TRBV7-9 to TRBJ2-1, with 9 bases identical to TRBD2. Unmatched junction bases numbered 5, after V lost 0 bases and J lost 8 bases. Per germline, CDR1 SEHNR and CDR2 FQNEAQ (reference sequence). The CDR3 covers 15 residues. The CDR3 DNA is TGTGCCAGCAGCTTAGCCGGGACTAGCCCCCATGAGCAGTTCTTC. Amino acids: CASSLAGTSPHEQFF.

The genes are TRBV21-1 and TRBJ2-7; the D segment call TRBD1 is taken from the table without a DNA check. TRBV21-1 is a documented pseudogene. CDR3 length: 15 amino acids. The CDR3 loop is CASSKDSGARDEQYF. The DNA for the CDR3 is TGTGCCAGCAGCAAAGACTCAGGGGCCAGGGACGAGCAGTACTTC.

The V gene is TRBV4-3, the J gene TRBJ1-2; the D is unclear. Between the trimmed V and J ends, which lost 4 bases and 6 bases, there was a span of 12 bases. CDR1 is LGHNA and CDR2 is YSLEER in the germline V gene. The CDR3 totals 13 residues. This CDR3 reads CASSPNPGNGYTF. The CDR3 DNA reads TGCGCCAGCAGCCCTAATCCTGGGAATGGCTACACCTTC.

The chain recombines TRBV3-1 with TRBJ2-1; 10 bases are a match to TRBD1. The CDR3 sequence is 18 residues long. V shed 4 bases and J 9 bases; nucleotides not matched to a gene: 18. Germline V CDR1 and CDR2: LGHDT, YNNKEL (reference sequence). The CDR3 coding sequence is TGTGCCAGCAGCCCTTTGTCCGGGACAGGGGATCTCGCACGTGAGCAGTTCTTC. Translating gives CASSPLSGTGDLAREQFF.

The V call is TRBV6-5, the J call TRBJ1-2, with a possible D match to TRBD1 (5 bases). Per the germline V gene, CDR1 is MNHEY and CDR2 is SVGAGI. Trimming left V 0 bases short and J 6 bases short, with 14 bases between. The CDR3 is 15 amino acids. The CDR3 loop is CASSYSKGSADGYTF. CDR3 bases: TGTGCCAGCAGTTACTCGAAGGGGTCGGCCGATGGCTACACCTTC.

V is TRBV29-1 and J is TRBJ1-2; a weak D match, TRBD1 (5 bases). Trimming stripped 1 base from V and 7 bases from J, with 13 bases between. The CDR3 runs to 13 residues. The germline V gene has CDR1 SQVTM and CDR2 ANQGSEA. The CDR3 protein is CSVEGGYSSGYTF. CDR3 nucleotides: TGCAGCGTTGAAGGGGGGTACTCTAGTGGCTACACCTTC.

The V call is TRBV7-2, the J call TRBJ2-3, with D maybe TRBD2 (5 bases). This CDR3 has 13 amino acids. Germline CDR1 is SGHTA and CDR2 is FQGNSA. The V and J ends lost 6 bases and 5 bases respectively, with 12 bases between them. CDR3 amino acids: CASRGEGVDTQYF. The CDR3 DNA reads TGTGCCAGCAGGGGAGAGGGAGTAGATACGCAGTATTTT.

The chain is built from TRBV29-1 and TRBJ2-7; possibly TRBD2 for D (6 bases). The J call may be mistaken, given a closer DNA end match to TRBJ2-4. The CDR3 length is 14 residues. CDR1 SQVTM and CDR2 ANQGSEA come from the germline V gene. The chain's CDR3 is CSVVILGGLNIQYF. CDR3 sequence (DNA): TGCAGCGTCGTGATCCTCGGGGGTCTCAACATTCAGTACTTC.

V is TRBV7-9 and J is TRBJ2-2; no clear D. The CDR3 loop spans 15 amino acids. Germline CDR1 SEHNR, CDR2 FQNEAQ (reference sequence). Between the trimmed V and J ends, which lost 1 base and 2 bases, there was a span of 8 bases. The CDR3 region is CASSLDSPNTGELFF. In DNA form, the CDR3 reads TGTGCCAGCAGCTTAGACAGTCCCAACACCGGGGAGCTGTTTTTT.

The J gene is TRBJ2-7, the V gene TRBV7-9; D tentatively fits TRBD1 or TRBD2 (5 bases each). The germline V gene has CDR1 SEHNR and CDR2 FQNEAQ (reference sequence). Trimming removed 2 bases from V and 2 bases from J, with 10 bases in between. The CDR3 is 14 amino acids. CDR3: CASSLTGATYEQYF. CDR3 coding DNA: TGTGCCAGCAGCTTAACCGGGGCGACCTACGAGCAGTACTTC. Looking up the rest from reference TRBV7-9 and TRBJ2-7 gives the full variable domain: DTGVSQNPRHKITKRGQNVTFRCDPISEHNRLYWYRQTLGQGPEFLTYFQNEAQLEKSRLLSDRFSAERPKGSFSTLEIQRTEQGDSAMYLCASSLTGATYEQYFGPGTRLTVT.